This T cell receptor beta chain was recorded in a study of shared clonotypes between healthy human individuals. As for the study in general: Every donor yielded three CD4 naive, three CD4 memory, two CD8 naive and one CD8 memory plate.

The CDR3 runs to 14 residues. Trimming shortened V by 10 bases and J by 5 bases, and 18 bases separated the two germline ends. CDR1 and CDR2 from the germline V gene are SGHVS and FQNEAQ. At the deep level, the assay was run. Over several immunoSEQ plates, each subset's genomic DNA was distributed in even portions. Replicate PCRs for sorted subsets used around 200 ng DNA; this equaled 33,000 or so T cell genomes. TCRdb's copy holds only in-frame clones and misses some; the assay was immunoSEQ multiplex PCR. Altogether 800,000 to 1,200,000 clones are present, approximately 80% being singletons, with the ten largest covering 0.5% to 0.6%.

This chain connects TRBV7-8 to TRBJ1-5; D uncertain. Material for sequencing was memory CD4+ T cells from PBMCs. Subset defined: CD45RA-negative fraction. The receptor comes from a man aged 18 to 29 in good health. Some clones in this sample may be carry-over from other donors' samples. CDR3 DNA: TGTGCCATGTTGGTAGGAATCCTTGATCAGCCCCAGCATTTT. It translates to CAMLVGILDQPQHF.